This T cell receptor (beta chain) was recovered during a study of graft-versus-host responses after intestinal transplantation. A remark on this clone: Antigen: not known.

Germline V gene data show CDR1 as MGHRA and CDR2 as YSYEKL. The CDR3 covers 16 residues. Trimming shortened V by 4 bases and J by 2 bases, and 15 bases separated the two germline ends. Sequencing used immunoSEQ multiplex PCR; TCRdb keeps in-frame clones, though not all of them. Of approximately 89,000 clones listed, roughly 91% are singletons. Study-wide results and limits: The recipient marrow held GvH clones, and some of them showed up first in ileum or blood.

The gene calls are TRBV4-1 and TRBJ2-1, with D possibly TRBD2 on 7 matching bases. This sample comprised unstimulated CD8+ T cells sorted from spleen or lymph node cells, obtained before transplant. The clonotype originates from a human donor who was the organ donor for an intestinal transplant. The CDR3 protein is CASSPGGVGTYNEQFF. The CDR3 bases are TGCGCCAGCAGCCCGGGGGGCGTAGGAACCTACAATGAGCAGTTCTTC.